The 9 T cell receptor beta chains given below trace back to one sample, sequenced in a study of blood T cell repertoires in COVID-19. Some clones are missing from TCRdb's copy, which holds only in-frame ones; the method was immunoSEQ multiplex PCR. The repertoire holds about 280,000 clones, 85% seen once, with about an eighth in the top ten. The sample taken for sequencing was peripheral blood. These receptor sequences come from a human donor in a cohort sampled during active COVID-19.

This sequence joins TRBV12-3 or TRBV12-4 and TRBJ1-6; D remains ambiguous. The V end was cut by 3 bases, the J end by 10 bases, with 10 bases between. The CDR3 length is 13 residues. The CDR3 bases are TGTGCCAGCAGTTTCGGGGATTCGTCACCCCTCCACTTT. Amino acids: CASSFGDSSPLHF.

This chain uses TRBV5-4 with TRBJ2-2, with 13 bases fitting TRBD2. Germline V lookup: CDR1 SGHNT, CDR2 YYREEE (reference sequence). Unmatched junction bases numbered 5, after V lost 4 bases and J lost 5 bases. The CDR3 spans 16 residues. Here the CDR3 DNA reads TGTGCCAGCAGCAGCCGGACTAGCGGGAGTACCGGGGAGCTGTTTTTT. This gives the protein CASSSRTSGSTGELFF.

The chain uses TRBV10-3 and TRBJ2-1, with 7 bases aligning to TRBD1. The J segment lost 6 bases and the V segment lost 4 bases, leaving 3 bases of the junction unmatched. Per germline, CDR1 ENHRY and CDR2 SYGVKD. The CDR3 spans 13 residues. The CDR3 spells CAISVDRVNEQFF. DNA for the CDR3: TGTGCCATCAGTGTAGACAGGGTCAATGAGCAGTTCTTC.

Comments on this clone: Mismatch with germline at one junction end may stem from a read error. The chain combines TRBV7-2 with TRBJ2-3; 11 nucleotides align to TRBD2. The CDR3 length is 14 residues. Germline V gene data show CDR1 as SGHTA and CDR2 as FQGNSA. CDR3 loop: CASSSSILAGEGPF. DNA for the CDR3: TGTGCCAGCAGCTCCTCTATACTAGCGGGAGAGGGTCCTTTT.

This sequence joins TRBV5-5 and TRBJ1-5; 8 bases agree with TRBD1. Germline V gene lookup returns CDR1 SGHKS and CDR2 YYEKEE (reference sequence). There are 14 residues in the CDR3. J lost 2 bases, V lost 4 bases, and 2 bases had no gene match. The CDR3 DNA reads TGTGCCAGCAGCCTGACAGGGGGCAATCAGCCCCAGCATTTT. Amino acid sequence: CASSLTGGNQPQHF.

The chain employs TRBV20-1 and TRBJ1-2; 9 bases fit TRBD1. The germline CDR1 and CDR2 sequences are DFQATT and SNEGSKA (reference sequence). The CDR3 covers 15 residues. The trim removed 3 bases at V and 2 bases at J, leaving 7 bases unmatched. The DNA for the CDR3 is TGCAGTGCTAGTACCCTGGGACAGGGAAACTATGGCTACACCTTC. Amino acids: CSASTLGQGNYGYTF.

V usage is TRBV5-5 and J usage is TRBJ1-2, with a possible D match to TRBD1 (5 bases). Germline CDR1 is SGHKS and CDR2 is YYEKEE (reference sequence). The CDR3 spans 15 residues. V shed 1 base and J shed 2 bases, with 12 bases lying between them. CDR3 sequence reads: CASSLSGGANYGYTF. CDR3 nucleotides: TGTGCCAGCAGCTTGAGTGGAGGGGCAAACTATGGCTACACCTTC.

This sequence joins TRBV7-2 and TRBJ2-7; 8 nucleotides agree with TRBD2. This CDR3 region has 14 residues. Germline-derived CDR1 and CDR2 are SGHTA and FQGNSA. V shed 4 bases and J 0 bases; nucleotides not matched to a gene: 2. The CDR3, as DNA: TGTGCCAGCAGCTCACTAGCGGTCTCCTACGAGCAGTACTTC. Encoded protein: CASSSLAVSYEQYF.

CDR3 sequence: CASREAGPYEQYF. CDR3 sequence (DNA): TGTGCCAGCAGGGAAGCGGGCCCCTACGAGCAGTACTTC. This rearrangement joins TRBV27 to TRBJ2-7, with D maybe TRBD2 (6 bases). The CDR3 covers 13 residues. The V gene lost 6 bases and the J gene lost 2 bases, with 11 bases spanning the gap. Germline CDR1 is MNHEY and CDR2 is SMNVEV (reference sequence).